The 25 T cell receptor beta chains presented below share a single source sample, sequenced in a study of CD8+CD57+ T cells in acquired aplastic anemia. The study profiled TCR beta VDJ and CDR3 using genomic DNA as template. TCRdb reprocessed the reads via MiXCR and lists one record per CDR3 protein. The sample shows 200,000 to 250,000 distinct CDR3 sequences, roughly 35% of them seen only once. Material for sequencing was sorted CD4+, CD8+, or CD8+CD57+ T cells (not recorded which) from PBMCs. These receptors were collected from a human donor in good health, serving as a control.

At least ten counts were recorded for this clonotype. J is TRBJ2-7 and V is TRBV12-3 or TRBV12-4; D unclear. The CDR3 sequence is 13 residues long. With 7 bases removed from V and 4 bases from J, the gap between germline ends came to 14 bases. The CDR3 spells CASTLSWGYEQYF. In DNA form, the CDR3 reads TGTGCCAGCACCCTAAGTTGGGGATACGAGCAGTACTTC.

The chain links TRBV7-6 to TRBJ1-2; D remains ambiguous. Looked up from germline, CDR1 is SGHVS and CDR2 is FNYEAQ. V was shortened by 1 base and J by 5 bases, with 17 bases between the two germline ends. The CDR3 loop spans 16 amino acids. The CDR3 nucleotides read TGTGCCAGCAGCTTAGGGCGGGGTGATTTAGTTTATGGCTACACCTTC. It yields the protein CASSLGRGDLVYGYTF.

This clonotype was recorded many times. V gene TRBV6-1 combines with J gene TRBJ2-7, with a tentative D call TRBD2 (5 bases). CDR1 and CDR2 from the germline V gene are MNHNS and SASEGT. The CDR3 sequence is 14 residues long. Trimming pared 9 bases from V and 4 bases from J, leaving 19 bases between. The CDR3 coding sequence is TGTGCCAGTCGGCCAGCGGAGCCACCGTACGAGCAGTACTTC. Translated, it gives CASRPAEPPYEQYF.

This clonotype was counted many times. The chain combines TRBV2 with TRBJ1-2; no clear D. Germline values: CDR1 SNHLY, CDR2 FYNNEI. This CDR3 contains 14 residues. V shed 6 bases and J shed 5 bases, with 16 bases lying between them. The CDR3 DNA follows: TGTGCCAGCAGGGAAAGGGCCCTGGGATATGGCTACACCTTC. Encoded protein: CASRERALGYGYTF.

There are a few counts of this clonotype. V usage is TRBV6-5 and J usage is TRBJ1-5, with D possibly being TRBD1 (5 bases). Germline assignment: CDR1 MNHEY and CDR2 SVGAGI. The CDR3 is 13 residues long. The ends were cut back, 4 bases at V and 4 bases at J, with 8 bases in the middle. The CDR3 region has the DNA TGTGCCAGCAGTTGGACACTTAATCAGCCCCAGCATTTT. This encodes CASSWTLNQPQHF.

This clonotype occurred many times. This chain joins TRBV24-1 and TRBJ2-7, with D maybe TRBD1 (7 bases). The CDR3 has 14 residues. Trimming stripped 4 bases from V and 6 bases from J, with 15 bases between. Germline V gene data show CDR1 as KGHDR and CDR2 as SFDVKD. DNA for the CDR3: TGTGCCACCAGTGACGCGGGGACAGCTGGCGAGCAGTACTTC. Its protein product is CATSDAGTAGEQYF.

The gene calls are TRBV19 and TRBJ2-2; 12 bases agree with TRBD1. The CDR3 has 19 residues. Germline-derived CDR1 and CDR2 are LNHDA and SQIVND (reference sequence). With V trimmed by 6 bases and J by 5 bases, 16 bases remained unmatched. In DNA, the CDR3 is TGTGCCAGTAGCAAAATAACTCCGGGACAGGGGGCGCGTACCGGGGAGCTGTTTTTT. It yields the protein CASSKITPGQGARTGELFF.

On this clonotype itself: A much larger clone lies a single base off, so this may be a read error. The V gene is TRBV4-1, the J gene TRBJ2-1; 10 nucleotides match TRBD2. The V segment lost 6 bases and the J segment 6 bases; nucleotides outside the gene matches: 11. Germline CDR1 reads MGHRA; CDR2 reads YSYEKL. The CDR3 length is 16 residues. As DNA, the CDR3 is TGCGCCAGCAGTCTTGACACTAGCGGGAAGGCCAATGAGCAGTTCTTC. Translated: CASSLDTSGKANEQFF.

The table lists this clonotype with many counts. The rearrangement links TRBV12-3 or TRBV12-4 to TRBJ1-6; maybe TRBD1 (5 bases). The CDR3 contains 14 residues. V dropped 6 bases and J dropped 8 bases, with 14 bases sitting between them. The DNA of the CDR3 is TGTGCCAGCAGAGGACAACCTCAGTATTCACCCCTCCACTTT. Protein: CASRGQPQYSPLHF.

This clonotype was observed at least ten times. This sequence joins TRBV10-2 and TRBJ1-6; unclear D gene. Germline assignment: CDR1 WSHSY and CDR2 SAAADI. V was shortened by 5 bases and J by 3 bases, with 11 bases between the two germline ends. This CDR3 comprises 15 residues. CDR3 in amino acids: CASSFDTYYNSPLHF. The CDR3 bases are TGCGCCAGCAGTTTCGACACCTACTATAATTCACCCCTCCACTTT.

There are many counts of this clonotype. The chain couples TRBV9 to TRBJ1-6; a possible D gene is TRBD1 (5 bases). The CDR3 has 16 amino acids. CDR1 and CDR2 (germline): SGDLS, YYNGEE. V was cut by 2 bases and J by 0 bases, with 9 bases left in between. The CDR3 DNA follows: TGTGCCAGCAGCGTCGGGGCGAGCTCCTATAATTCACCCCTCCACTTT. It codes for CASSVGASSYNSPLHF.

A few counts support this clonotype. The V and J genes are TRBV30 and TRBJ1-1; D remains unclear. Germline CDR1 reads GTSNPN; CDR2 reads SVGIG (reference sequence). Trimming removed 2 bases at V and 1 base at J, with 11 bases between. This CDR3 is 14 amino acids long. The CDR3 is CAWSKTAGNTEAFF. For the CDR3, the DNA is TGTGCCTGGAGTAAGACGGCTGGGAACACTGAAGCTTTCTTT.

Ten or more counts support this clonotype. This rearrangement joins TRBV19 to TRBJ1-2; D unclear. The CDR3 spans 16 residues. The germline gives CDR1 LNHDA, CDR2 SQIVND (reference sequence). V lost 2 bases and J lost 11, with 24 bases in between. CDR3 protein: CASSIIGSGTSPGYTF. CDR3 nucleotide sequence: TGTGCCAGTAGTATAATTGGTTCGGGTACATCCCCAGGTTACACCTTC.

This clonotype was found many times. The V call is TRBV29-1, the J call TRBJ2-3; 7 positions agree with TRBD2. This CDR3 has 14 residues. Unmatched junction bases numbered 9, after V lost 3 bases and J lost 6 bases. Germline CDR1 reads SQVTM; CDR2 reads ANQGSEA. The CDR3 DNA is TGCAGCGTTGACGGGGCTAGCGGAAGGGATACGCAGTATTTT. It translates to CSVDGASGRDTQYF.

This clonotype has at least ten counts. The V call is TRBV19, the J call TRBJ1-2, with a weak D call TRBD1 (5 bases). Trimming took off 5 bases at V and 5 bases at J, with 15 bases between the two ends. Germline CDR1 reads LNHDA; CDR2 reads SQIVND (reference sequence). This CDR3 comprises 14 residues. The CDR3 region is CASSYRTGLYGYTF. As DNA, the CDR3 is TGTGCCAGTAGTTATCGAACAGGACTGTATGGCTACACCTTC.

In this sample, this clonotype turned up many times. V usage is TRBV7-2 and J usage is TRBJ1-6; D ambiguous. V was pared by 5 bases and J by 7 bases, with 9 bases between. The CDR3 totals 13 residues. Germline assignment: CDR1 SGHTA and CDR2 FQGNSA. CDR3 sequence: CASSPGPNSPLHF. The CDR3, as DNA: TGTGCCAGCAGCCCTGGACCCAATTCACCCCTCCACTTT.

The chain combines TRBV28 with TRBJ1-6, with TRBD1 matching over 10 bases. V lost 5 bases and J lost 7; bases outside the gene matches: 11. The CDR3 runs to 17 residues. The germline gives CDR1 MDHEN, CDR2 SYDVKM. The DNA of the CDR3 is TGTGCCAGCAGTGGGACGGGACAGGGGAAACTCAATTCACCCCTCCACTTT. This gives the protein CASSGTGQGKLNSPLHF. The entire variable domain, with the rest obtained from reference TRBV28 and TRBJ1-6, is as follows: DVKVTQSSRYLVKRTGEKVFLECVQDMDHENMFWYRQDPGLGLRLIYFSYDVKMKEKGDIPEGYSVSREKKERFSLILESASTNQTSMYLCASSGTGQGKLNSPLHFGNGTRLTVT.

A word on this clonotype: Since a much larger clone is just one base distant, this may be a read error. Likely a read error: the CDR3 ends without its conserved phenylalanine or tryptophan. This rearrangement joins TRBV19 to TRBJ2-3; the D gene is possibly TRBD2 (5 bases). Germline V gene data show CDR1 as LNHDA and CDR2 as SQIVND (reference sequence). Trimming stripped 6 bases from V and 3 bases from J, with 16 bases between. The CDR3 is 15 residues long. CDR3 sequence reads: CASRAVLGQTDTQYS. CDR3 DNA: TGTGCCAGTAGGGCCGTACTAGGTCAAACAGATACGCAGTATTCT.

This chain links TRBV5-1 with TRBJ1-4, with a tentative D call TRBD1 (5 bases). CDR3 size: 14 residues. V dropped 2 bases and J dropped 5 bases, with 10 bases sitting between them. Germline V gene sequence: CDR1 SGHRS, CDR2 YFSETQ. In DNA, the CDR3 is TGCGCCAGCAGCTTCGGGACGGACAATGAAAAACTGTTTTTT. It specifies CASSFGTDNEKLFF.

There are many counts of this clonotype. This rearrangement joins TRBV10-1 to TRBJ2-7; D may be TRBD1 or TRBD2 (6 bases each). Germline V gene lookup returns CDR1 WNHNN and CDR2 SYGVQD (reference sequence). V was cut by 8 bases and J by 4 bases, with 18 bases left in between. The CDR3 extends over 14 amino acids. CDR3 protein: CASGPSGALYEQYF. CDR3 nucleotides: TGCGCCAGCGGACCCTCGGGGGCCCTTTACGAGCAGTACTTC.

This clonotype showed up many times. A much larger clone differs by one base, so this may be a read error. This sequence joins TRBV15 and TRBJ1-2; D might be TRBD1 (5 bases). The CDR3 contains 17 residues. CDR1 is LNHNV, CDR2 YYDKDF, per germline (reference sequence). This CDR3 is CATSRASAGGEGHGHTF. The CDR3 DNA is TGTGCCACCAGCAGAGCCTCCGCCGGGGGAGAGGGCCATGGCCACACCTTC.

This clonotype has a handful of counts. CDR3 nucleotides: TGTGCCAGCAGTGAATGGGGCCTAGCCAATGAGCAGTTCTTC. Translated, it gives CASSEWGLANEQFF. This chain uses TRBV6-1 with TRBJ2-1; D may be TRBD1 or TRBD2 (5 bases each). Germline V CDR1 and CDR2: MNHNS, SASEGT. The CDR3 consists of 14 residues. Trimming took off 2 bases at V and 6 bases at J, with 11 bases between the two ends.

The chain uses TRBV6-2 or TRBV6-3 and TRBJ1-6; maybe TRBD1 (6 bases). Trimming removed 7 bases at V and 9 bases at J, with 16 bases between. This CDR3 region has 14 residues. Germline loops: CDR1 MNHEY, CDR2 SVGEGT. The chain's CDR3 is CASTVAGELSPLHF. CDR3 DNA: TGTGCCAGCACTGTGGCAGGGGAACTTTCACCCCTCCACTTT.

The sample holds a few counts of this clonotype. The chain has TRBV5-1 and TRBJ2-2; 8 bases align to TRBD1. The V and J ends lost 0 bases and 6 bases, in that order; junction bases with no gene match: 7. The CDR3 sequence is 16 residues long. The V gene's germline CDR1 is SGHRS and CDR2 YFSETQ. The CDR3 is CASSLAQGALSGELFF. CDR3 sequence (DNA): TGCGCCAGCAGCTTGGCCCAGGGGGCTCTTTCCGGGGAGCTGTTTTTT.

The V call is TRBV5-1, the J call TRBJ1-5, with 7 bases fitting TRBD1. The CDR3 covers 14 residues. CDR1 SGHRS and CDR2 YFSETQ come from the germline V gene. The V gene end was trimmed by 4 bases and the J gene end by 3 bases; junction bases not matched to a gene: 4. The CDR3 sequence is CASSPGTANQPQHF. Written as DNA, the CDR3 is TGCGCCAGCAGCCCGGGGACAGCCAATCAGCCCCAGCATTTT.